The rows below give T cell receptor beta chains drawn from one sample of a study of cytomegalovirus exposure and HLA in healthy donors. The assay was immunoSEQ multiplex PCR, and TCRdb's table has in-frame clones only and misses some. In the table there are approximately 120,000 clones, around 80% of which are singletons. The source material was PBMCs. The receptors shown here come from a young woman in good health and CMV-seronegative. CDR3s leave out the opening cysteine and the closing phenylalanine or tryptophan. The order of the fields is clone size, V gene, CDR3 protein. For some rows the clone size is stated as once, few or many, or as a class when expanded; others skip it.

once	TRBV11-3	ASSPMTGPYGYT
.	TRBV7-8	ASSLGGQGGYNEQF
.	TRBV5-4	ASTPGKAGELF
few	TRBV28	ASSPHGTGAGELF
.	TRBV28	ASSTGQGPTGYGYT
few	TRBV27	ASRETSISYNEQF
.	TRBV6-5	ASRGSSYNSPLH
.	TRBV6-1	ASSEPGLAGDEQY
.	TRBV5-4	ASSLGTGPGYT
.	TRBV7-9	ASSLVGQGNSPLH
.	TRBV5-1	ASSLAAAGGLTGELF
.	TRBV7-6	ASSSGPRGEQY
once	TRBV29-1	SVDLFRSTDTQY
.	TRBV5-1	ASSPDRVNYGYT
once	TRBV15	ATGTGGLGETQY
once	TRBV19	ASSIGGYQETQY
once	TRBV5-1	ASSLLQDTEAF
.	TRBV5-4	ASSPIQGAHTEAF
.	TRBV5-1	ASSLDVGAWTQY
.	TRBV27	ASSLQRMTRWDRGTDTQY
.	TRBV4-2	ASSQVPGTVNYGYT
.	TRBV20-1	SARLADTQY
few	TRBV15	ATSRGQGARGYT
.	TRBV10-2	ASSERVAGGHEQF
.	TRBV9	ASSAHAGSTGELF
.	TRBV6-6	ASSYGGADTIY
once	TRBV5-1	ASSSDPGNQPQH
.	TRBV6-5	ASRVADTQY
.	TRBV11-2	ASSLATGPHEQY
.	TRBV5-4	ASSSFTNYGYT
few	TRBV5-5	ASSWGTGTYEQY
.	TRBV6-5	ASTRDSFYGYT
once	TRBV12-5	ASGLVGGRGPDTQY
.	TRBV19	ASSDRGLDTEAF
.	TRBV15	ATSRGQGGDEQF
.	TRBV2	ASNGDSYNSPLH
.	TRBV4-2	ASSQSGGRDYSYEQY
.	TRBV30	AWSKMASGTFSSYNEQF
.	TRBV9	ASSRRREGQDEQF
.	TRBV28	ASRTQGNYGYT
.	TRBV5-4	ASSSQRGASTDTQY
.	TRBV27	ASSLRRSNYGYT
.	TRBV7-9	ASSKNRGPGSNEQF
.	TRBV11-2	ASRRGSEAF
.	TRBV6-5	ASSYQYGELF
.	TRBV7-2	ANSSAGGLAGGRSSYNEQF
.	TRBV9	ASSGLNYGYT
few	TRBV7-9	ASSPKRLAGGKDTQY
.	TRBV19	ASSNSGAGTDTQY
.	TRBV10-1	ASSESRGTSHQPQH
.	TRBV13	ASSLAAGGRDSYNEQF
.	TRBV7-9	ASSSGGETQY
.	TRBV6-5	ASSRGAGNTIY